Here is one TCR beta chain with its context. Between the trimmed V and J ends, which lost 0 bases and 2 bases, there was a span of 14 bases. CDR3 length: 16 amino acids. The germline V gene encodes CDR1 MNHEY and CDR2 SVGAGI. PCR amplification relied on 60 Vbeta primers (plus 13 Jbeta primers). Profiling relied on immunoSEQ multiplex PCR, and the TCRdb table lists in-frame clones only, not all of them. The sample has 200,000 or so clones; more than 75% are singletons. This sample is drawn from a study of cytomegalovirus exposure and HLA in healthy donors. The chain recombines TRBV6-5 with TRBJ2-7; D is undetermined. This TCR came from a male donor in good health and CMV-seropositive. The sample consisted of PBMCs. The CDR3, as DNA: TGTGCCAGCAGTTACTCGATCCCACGCGGAACCTACGAGCAGTACTTC. This sequence encodes CASSYSIPRGTYEQYF.